These 2 T cell receptor beta chains originate from one sample sequenced in a study of blood T cell repertoires in COVID-19. Measured with immunoSEQ multiplex PCR; TCRdb has only the in-frame clones, and not every one. The data hold some 70,000 clones, with 86% observed a single time. Sequences were obtained from peripheral blood. The receptors were gathered from a man aged 25 to 45 with acute or convalescent COVID-19.

This clone was recorded once. The rearrangement links TRBV7-9 to TRBJ1-2, with 7 bases matching TRBD1. This CDR3 is built from 13 residues. The germline gives CDR1 SEHNR, CDR2 FQNEAQ (reference sequence). The junction had 4 bases not matched to a gene; V was cut back by 7 bases and J by 2 bases. The CDR3: CASTLTGNYGYTF. The CDR3 region has the DNA TGTGCCAGCACCTTGACAGGGAACTATGGCTACACCTTC.

The chain couples TRBV5-1 to TRBJ2-7, with 7 bases that match TRBD1. V shed 10 bases and J 4 bases; nucleotides not matched to a gene: 14. CDR3 length equals 14 residues. Looked up from germline, CDR1 is SGHRS and CDR2 is YFSETQ. As DNA, the CDR3 is TGCGCCGCTCCAAGGCGGCACAGGGGTTACGAGCAGTACTTC. Translating gives CAAPRRHRGYEQYF.